The 20 T cell receptor beta chains listed next were all sequenced from one sample in a study of T cell responses to AZD1222 COVID-19 vaccine. Some clones are missing from TCRdb's copy, which holds only in-frame ones; the method was immunoSEQ multiplex PCR. Among roughly 120,000 clones, 86% were seen once, and the ten largest hold 2.5% to 3.5%. Sample: peripheral blood, taken 28 days after the second AZD1222 dose. Receptor source: an adult who received the AZD1222 COVID-19 vaccine.

This chain uses TRBV29-1 with TRBJ1-2; D gene uncertain. With 8 bases removed from V and 8 bases from J, the gap between germline ends came to 6 bases. This CDR3 region has 8 residues. In germline, CDR1 is SQVTM, CDR2 ANQGSEA. The CDR3 nucleotides are TGCAGCACCGGCGGCTACACCTTC. It specifies CSTGGYTF.

This rearrangement joins TRBV5-1 to TRBJ1-1, with no clear D. The CDR3 is made up of 14 amino acids. Germline CDR1 and CDR2: SGHRS and YFSETQ. V was trimmed by 0 bases and J by 5 bases, leaving 11 bases between them. CDR3 nucleotides: TGCGCCAGCAGCTTGGCCGGTTCGGGAACTGAAGCTTTCTTT. Translation: CASSLAGSGTEAFF.

This clone was observed a single time. The gene calls are TRBV9 and TRBJ2-3; tentative D call: TRBD2 (6 bases). The ends were cut back, 0 bases at V and 4 bases at J, with 12 bases in the middle. The CDR3 spans 15 residues. Germline assignment: CDR1 SGDLS and CDR2 YYNGEE. The CDR3 DNA sequence: TGTGCCAGCAGCGTAGCGGGTCGCGGGGCAGATACGCAGTATTTT. Translating gives CASSVAGRGADTQYF.

CDR3 protein: CASSQDWVGHMNTEAFF. The CDR3 DNA sequence: TGTGCCAGCAGCCAAGATTGGGTCGGACACATGAACACTGAAGCTTTCTTT. This chain joins TRBV3-1 (or the pseudogene TRBV3-2) and TRBJ1-1; the D gene is possibly TRBD1 (5 bases). CDR1 and CDR2 (germline): LGHDT, YNNKEL (reference sequence). Trimming left V 0 bases short and J 0 bases short, with 14 bases between. The CDR3 extends over 17 amino acids.

A single count supports this clone. V usage is TRBV6-6 and J usage is TRBJ2-1, with a tentative D call TRBD1 (6 bases). The germline CDR1 and CDR2 sequences are MNHNY and SVGAGI (reference sequence). This CDR3 comprises 16 residues. V shed 5 bases and J shed 4 bases, with 18 bases lying between them. CDR3 in amino acids: CASSRPGDSRYNEQFF. As DNA, the CDR3 is TGTGCCAGCAGTCGCCCAGGGGATTCCCGATACAATGAGCAGTTCTTC.

This sequence joins TRBV25-1 and TRBJ1-1; D unresolved. The CDR3 is 13 residues long. CDR1 and CDR2 (germline): MGHDK, SYGVNS. The germline V and J ends were trimmed by 3 bases and 1 base, with 6 bases remaining between them. The chain's CDR3 is CASSELTNTEAFF. DNA for the CDR3: TGTGCCAGCAGTGAGCTTACGAACACTGAAGCTTTCTTT.

This clone is a singleton in its sample. The chain uses TRBV10-3 and TRBJ1-4; tentative D call: TRBD1 (6 bases). The CDR3 is 15 amino acids. Germline assignment: CDR1 ENHRY and CDR2 SYGVKD. V was pared by 7 bases and J by 3 bases, with 15 bases between. The CDR3 DNA follows: TGTGCCATCAAGAGAGGAGGGGGGGCTAATGAAAAACTGTTTTTT. Translation gives CAIKRGGGANEKLFF.

This sequence joins TRBV28 and TRBJ1-1; the D is unclear. The CDR3 sequence is 14 residues long. Germline V gene data show CDR1 as MDHEN and CDR2 as SYDVKM. Trimming removed 6 bases at V and 0 bases at J, with 11 bases between. In nucleotides, the CDR3 is TGTGCCAGCAGCTACCTCCGGATGAACACTGAAGCTTTCTTT. Encoded protein: CASSYLRMNTEAFF.

This sequence joins TRBV11-2 and TRBJ1-1; D unresolved. Germline-derived CDR1 and CDR2 are SGHAT and FQNNGV. The V and J ends lost 1 base and 1 base respectively, with 4 bases between them. CDR3 length: 13 amino acids. The CDR3 spells CASSLVRNTEAFF. The CDR3 DNA follows: TGTGCCAGCAGCTTAGTAAGGAACACTGAAGCTTTCTTT. The full variable domain, completed using reference TRBV11-2 and TRBJ1-1, is EAGVAQSPRYKIIEKRQSVAFWCNPISGHATLYWYQQILGQGPKLLIQFQNNGVVDDSQLPKDRFSAERLKGVDSTLKIQPAKLEDSAVYLCASSLVRNTEAFFGQGTRLTVV.

Only a few counts were recorded for this clone. V usage is TRBV5-4 and J usage is TRBJ2-7; D is possibly TRBD1 or TRBD2 (6 bases each). CDR3 length: 15 residues. The V and J ends lost 0 bases and 2 bases respectively, with 12 bases between them. Germline-derived CDR1 and CDR2 are SGHNT and YYREEE (reference sequence). The DNA for the CDR3 is TGTGCCAGCAGCTTGGAGGGGGGCCCGACCTACGAGCAGTACTTC. It translates to CASSLEGGPTYEQYF.

This rearrangement joins TRBV7-9 to TRBJ2-7; D is undetermined. V gave up 2 bases and J gave up 5 bases, with 16 bases separating them. This CDR3 is 15 amino acids long. CDR1 and CDR2 from the germline V gene are SEHNR and FQNEAQ (reference sequence). The CDR3 bases are TGTGCCAGCAGCTTACCAGGAACACCGGGTCACGAGCAGTACTTC. As protein: CASSLPGTPGHEQYF. Variable domain in full (rest from reference TRBV7-9 and TRBJ2-7): DTGVSQNPRHKITKRGQNVTFRCDPISEHNRLYWYRQTLGQGPEFLTYFQNEAQLEKSRLLSDRFSAERPKGSFSTLEIQRTEQGDSAMYLCASSLPGTPGHEQYFGPGTRLTVT.

The gene calls are TRBV3-1 (or the pseudogene TRBV3-2) and TRBJ2-3; D gene uncertain. Looked up from germline, CDR1 is LGHDT and CDR2 is YNNKEL (reference sequence). Trimming left V 3 bases short and J 5 bases short, with 9 bases between. The CDR3 spans 13 residues. CDR3 region: CASSHHRGDTQYF. CDR3 sequence (DNA): TGTGCCAGCAGCCACCATCGCGGAGATACGCAGTATTTT.

This clone was detected once. The rearrangement uses TRBV7-9 and TRBJ1-2; 10 bases fit TRBD1. V was pared by 4 bases and J by 6 bases, with 2 bases of the junction left unmatched. The CDR3 consists of 13 residues. CDR1 is SEHNR and CDR2 is FQNEAQ in the germline V gene (reference sequence). CDR3 sequence (DNA): TGTGCCAGCAGCTCCGGGACAGGGGATGGCTACACCTTC. Translation: CASSSGTGDGYTF.

V and J are TRBV29-1 and TRBJ2-7; the match to TRBD2 covers 8 bases. The V gene end was trimmed by 4 bases and the J gene end by 3 bases; junction bases not matched to a gene: 8. The CDR3 is 14 amino acids. In germline, CDR1 is SQVTM, CDR2 ANQGSEA. The CDR3 sequence is CSVAERGTLYEQYF. DNA for the CDR3: TGCAGCGTTGCCGAGCGGGGGACTCTCTACGAGCAGTACTTC.

The V gene is TRBV13, the J gene TRBJ2-2; D call uncertain. V lost 3 bases and J 3 bases, leaving 14 bases between the germline ends. The germline V gene encodes CDR1 PRHDT and CDR2 FYEKMQ (reference sequence). CDR3 length: 16 amino acids. CDR3 DNA sequence: TGTGCCAGCAGCTTTAGTGGACCTTTTTACACCGGGGAGCTGTTTTTT. The encoded protein is CASSFSGPFYTGELFF.

The V and J genes are TRBV5-5 and TRBJ1-3; TRBD1 matches at 7 bases. Germline lookup yields CDR1 SGHKS and CDR2 YYEKEE (reference sequence). Germline trimming cut 4 bases from V and 6 bases from J; bases unmatched to any gene: 4. There are 13 residues in the CDR3. In DNA form, the CDR3 reads TGTGCCAGCAGCCCTGGGACAGAAAACACCATATATTTT. Protein sequence: CASSPGTENTIYF.

The chain employs TRBV2 and TRBJ2-3; D might be TRBD2 (5 bases). Per germline, CDR1 SNHLY and CDR2 FYNNEI. The CDR3 has 13 amino acids. V lost 10 bases to trimming and J lost 1 base, with 12 bases between them. CDR3 protein: CATHSRGTDTQYF. The CDR3 region has the DNA TGTGCCACCCACTCGAGGGGCACAGATACGCAGTATTTT.

CDR3 sequence reads: CAWSLGTAASNQPQHF. In nucleotides, the CDR3 is TGTGCCTGGAGTCTGGGGACCGCTGCGTCTAATCAGCCCCAGCATTTT. The chain recombines TRBV30 with TRBJ1-5, with D possibly matching TRBD1 (5 bases). Trimming took off 2 bases at V and 4 bases at J, with 18 bases between the two ends. The CDR3 is made up of 16 amino acids. Looked up from germline, CDR1 is GTSNPN and CDR2 is SVGIG (reference sequence).

V and J are TRBV28 and TRBJ1-2; maybe TRBD1 (5 bases). CDR1 MDHEN and CDR2 SYDVKM come from the germline V gene. This CDR3 spans 15 amino acids. V was trimmed by 4 bases and J by 4 bases, leaving 16 bases between them. The CDR3 reads CASSYERGYSYGYTF. The CDR3 bases are TGTGCCAGCAGTTACGAAAGGGGATACAGCTATGGCTACACCTTC.

This clone was picked up one time. The chain carries TRBV9 and TRBJ2-6; D possibly matches TRBD1 or TRBD2 (6 bases each). V dropped 3 bases and J dropped 4 bases, with 11 bases sitting between them. Germline CDR1 SGDLS, CDR2 YYNGEE. The CDR3 spans 15 residues. CDR3 nucleotides: TGTGCCAGCAGCGAGGGGGGCGCAGGGGCCAACGTCCTGACTTTC. It encodes CASSEGGAGANVLTF.